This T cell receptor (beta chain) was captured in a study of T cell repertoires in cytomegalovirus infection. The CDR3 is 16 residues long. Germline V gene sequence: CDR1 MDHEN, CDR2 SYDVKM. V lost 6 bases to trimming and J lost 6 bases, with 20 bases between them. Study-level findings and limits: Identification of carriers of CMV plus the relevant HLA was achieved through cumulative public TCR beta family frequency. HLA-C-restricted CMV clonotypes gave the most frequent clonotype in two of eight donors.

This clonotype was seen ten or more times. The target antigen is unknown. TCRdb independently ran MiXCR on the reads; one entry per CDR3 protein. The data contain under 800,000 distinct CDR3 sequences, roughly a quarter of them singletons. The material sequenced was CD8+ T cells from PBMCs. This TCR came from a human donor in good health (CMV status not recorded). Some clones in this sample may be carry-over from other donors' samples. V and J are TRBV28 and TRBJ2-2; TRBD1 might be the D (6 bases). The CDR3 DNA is TGTGCCAGCAGCATACAGGGTGGGATGATCGCCGGGGAGCTGTTTTTT. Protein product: CASSIQGGMIAGELFF.